The 12 T cell receptor beta chains below come from one sample, sequenced in a study of somatic mutations in cytotoxic T cells in rheumatoid arthritis. The table came from immunoSEQ multiplex PCR; TCRdb's copy has only in-frame clones and leaves some out. The sample shows about 14,000 clones, under 85% of them seen only once. Sequencing was done on a sample of CD8+ T cells sorted from blood. These receptors all come from an adult with rheumatoid arthritis.

V is TRBV7-9 and J is TRBJ2-5; the match to TRBD2 covers 9 bases. The length of the CDR3 is 17 residues. In germline, CDR1 is SEHNR, CDR2 FQNEAQ (reference sequence). J was trimmed by 0 bases and V by 5 bases; bases with no gene match: 10. The CDR3: CASSPRRTSGYQETQYF. CDR3 nucleotide sequence: TGTGCCAGCAGCCCGAGGCGTACTAGCGGGTACCAAGAGACCCAGTACTTC. Complete variable domain (other parts from reference TRBV7-9 and TRBJ2-5): DTGVSQNPRHKITKRGQNVTFRCDPISEHNRLYWYRQTLGQGPEFLTYFQNEAQLEKSRLLSDRFSAERPKGSFSTLEIQRTEQGDSAMYLCASSPRRTSGYQETQYFGPGTRLLVL.

The chain combines TRBV4-1 with TRBJ2-6; no clear D. V was cut by 4 bases and J by 0 bases, with 16 bases left in between. Germline loops: CDR1 MGHRA, CDR2 YSYEKL. This CDR3 is built from 18 residues. CDR3: CASSPIGPENSGANVLTF. The CDR3 bases are TGCGCCAGCAGCCCCATAGGGCCAGAGAACTCTGGGGCCAACGTCCTGACTTTC.

This clone was observed a handful of times. The gene calls are TRBV6-6 and TRBJ1-2; D is unclear. This CDR3 has 13 residues. Germline V gene lookup returns CDR1 MNHNY and CDR2 SVGAGI (reference sequence). Between the trimmed V and J ends, which lost 6 bases and 1 base, there was a span of 9 bases. DNA of the CDR3: TGTGCCAGCAGGAATTATCTTAACTATGGCTACACCTTC. It yields the protein CASRNYLNYGYTF.

This clone is a singleton in its sample. This rearrangement joins TRBV10-2 to TRBJ2-1, with D perhaps matching TRBD1 or TRBD2 (5 bases each). This CDR3 spans 13 amino acids. With 5 bases removed from V and 7 bases from J, the gap between germline ends came to 12 bases. Germline CDR1 reads WSHSY; CDR2 reads SAAADI. The CDR3 DNA follows: TGCGCCAGCAGTTGGGGGAATGATAATGAGCAGTTCTTC. Translating gives CASSWGNDNEQFF.

The chain recombines TRBV11-2 with TRBJ1-5, with 10 nucleotides matching TRBD1. The V segment lost 6 bases and the J segment 5 bases; nucleotides outside the gene matches: 7. Per germline, CDR1 SGHAT and CDR2 FQNNGV. The CDR3 has 15 amino acids. CDR3 bases: TGTGCCAGCAGTTTGGGACAGGGGAGATATCAGCCCCAGCATTTT. Translating gives CASSLGQGRYQPQHF.

The chain has TRBV5-1 and TRBJ2-1; unclear D gene. The germline gives CDR1 SGHRS, CDR2 YFSETQ. V was shortened by 2 bases and J by 7 bases, with 13 bases between the two germline ends. This CDR3 has 14 residues. CDR3 sequence reads: CASSFLGWANEQFF. CDR3 nucleotides: TGCGCCAGCAGCTTTCTCGGGTGGGCGAATGAGCAGTTCTTC.

This clone has more than one count but fewer than ten. The chain has TRBV28 and TRBJ2-7; D may be TRBD1 or TRBD2 (5 bases each). V lost 2 bases and J 0 bases, leaving 8 bases between the germline ends. The CDR3 is 14 residues long. Looked up from germline, CDR1 is MDHEN and CDR2 is SYDVKM. The CDR3 is CASSLGGGSYEQYF. The CDR3 DNA sequence: TGTGCCAGCAGTTTAGGGGGTGGCTCCTACGAGCAGTACTTC.

This clone was recorded only once. In DNA form, the CDR3 reads TGTGCCAGTAGTATCGGGGGACGAGCTTTCTTT. Residues: CASSIGGRAFF. The rearrangement joins TRBV19 to TRBJ1-1; D possibly corresponds to TRBD1 (5 bases). This CDR3 is 11 amino acids long. V was trimmed by 3 bases and J by 10 bases, leaving 9 bases between them. Germline-derived CDR1 and CDR2 are LNHDA and SQIVND (reference sequence).

V and J are TRBV18 and TRBJ2-5; 7 nucleotides line up with TRBD1. The J call may be mistaken, given a closer DNA end match to TRBJ2-7. The germline V gene has CDR1 KGHSH and CDR2 LQKENI. The CDR3 runs to 13 residues. The CDR3 region is CASGGQNSYEQYF. The CDR3, as DNA: TGTGCCAGCGGGGGACAGAACTCCTACGAGCAGTACTTC.

The V call is TRBV4-2, the J call TRBJ2-3, with 9 bases identical to TRBD2. Germline loops: CDR1 LGHNA, CDR2 YNFKEQ. This CDR3 has 14 residues. After removal of 3 bases from V and 4 bases from J, the junction contained 2 bases not matched to a gene. CDR3 DNA sequence: TGTGCCAGCAGCCAGGGCGGGGGGGCAGATACGCAGTATTTT. This translates into CASSQGGGADTQYF.

The genes are TRBV28 and TRBJ2-5; TRBD2 matches 9 bases. Germline V gene data show CDR1 as MDHEN and CDR2 as SYDVKM. This CDR3 contains 16 residues. The J segment lost 2 bases and the V segment lost 3 bases, leaving 7 bases of the junction unmatched. In nucleotides, the CDR3 is TGTGCCAGCAGTTTCCAGTGGACTAGCGCTCAAGAGACCCAGTACTTC. Its translation: CASSFQWTSAQETQYF.

The rearrangement joins TRBV13 to TRBJ2-2; D remains unclear. This CDR3 spans 14 amino acids. Trimming removed 7 bases at V and 6 bases at J, with 15 bases between. The germline V gene encodes CDR1 PRHDT and CDR2 FYEKMQ (reference sequence). CDR3 sequence reads: CASTESRRAGELFF. CDR3 coding DNA: TGTGCCAGCACTGAATCCCGAAGGGCCGGGGAGCTGTTTTTT.